By sample share, the clone carrying this T cell receptor beta chain is medium-sized. Its antigen is not identified. Single TCR cDNA molecules each had their own unique molecular identifier. TCRdb ran MiXCR on the 5' RACE reads and lists one entry per CDR3 protein. Counted here are roughly 3,400 distinct CDR3 sequences, just under 35% occurring once; the ten biggest clones make up roughly 12%. This sample is part of a study of spatial heterogeneity in lung cancer. Study details: The study consistently detected more beta-chain than alpha-chain sequences.

The time point denotes: sample taken at primary tumor resection. The donors were 55 to 85 patients with non-small cell lung cancer that was early-stage and untreated. The germline gives CDR1 LGHNA, CDR2 YNFKEQ. The CDR3 contains 20 residues. V lost 0 bases, J lost 0 bases, and 15 bases stayed unmatched. Study-wide results and limits: Expanded TCRs that were ubiquitous or regional had counts tracking ubiquitous and regional nonsynonymous mutations, respectively. Counts of expanded alpha and beta TCRs within tumors tracked the tumor nonsynonymous mutation count.

This specimen consisted of lung tumor tissue, obtained at surgery. This chain joins TRBV4-2 and TRBJ2-3, with 7 bases lining up with TRBD2. The receptor's source is a female donor with early-stage non-small cell lung cancer. The CDR3 DNA reads as TGTGCCAGCAGCCAAGATCTAATTGGAGGGGCGGGGGAGAGCACAGATACGCAGTATTTT. Protein: CASSQDLIGGAGESTDTQYF.